Below, 27 T cell receptor beta chains from the same sample are listed, as sequenced in a study of yellow fever vaccine responses in identical twins. MiXCR, run by TCRdb on the RT-PCR reads, gives a single entry per CDR3 protein. The data show approximately 33,000 distinct CDR3 sequences, 45% to 65% seen once. Specimen: T cells from blood (PBMCs), unsorted or a sorted subset (not recorded which), collected before or after yellow fever vaccination (not recorded which). The receptor set was obtained from a woman younger than 30 who received the yellow fever vaccine.

The chain is built from TRBV4-1 and TRBJ2-1, with no clear D. V lost 2 bases to trimming and J lost 8 bases, with 10 bases between them. CDR3 size: 13 residues. The germline CDR1 and CDR2 sequences are MGHRA and YSYEKL. The CDR3 reads CASSQLGSDEQFF. CDR3 DNA sequence: TGCGCCAGCAGCCAACTTGGGTCTGATGAGCAGTTCTTC.

V and J are TRBV20-1 and TRBJ2-1, with TRBD2 identical over 13 bases. CDR1 and CDR2 (germline): DFQATT, SNEGSKA (reference sequence). The length of the CDR3 is 14 residues. The J segment lost 6 bases and the V segment lost 6 bases, leaving 5 bases of the junction unmatched. The CDR3 DNA follows: TGCAGTGCAATCGGACTAGCGGGAGCCAATGAGCAGTTCTTC. Amino acids: CSAIGLAGANEQFF.

In this sample, this clonotype turned up once. CDR3 loop: CASSFIRSGYEQYV. The CDR3 DNA is TGTGCCAGCAGCTTTATAAGATCAGGCTACGAGCAGTACGTC. The chain employs TRBV11-3 and TRBJ2-7; D remains ambiguous. The germline CDR1 and CDR2 sequences are SGHNT and YENEEA. The V end was cut by 3 bases, the J end by 3 bases, with 12 bases between. The length of the CDR3 is 14 residues.

The chain has TRBV13 and TRBJ2-1; either TRBD1 or TRBD2 may supply D (5 bases each). Trimming removed 5 bases at V and 6 bases at J, with 17 bases between. Germline V gene data show CDR1 as PRHDT and CDR2 as FYEKMQ (reference sequence). This CDR3 has 15 residues. CDR3 nucleotide sequence: TGTGCCAGCAGCCGGGACCCCACTCAGGGCAATGAGCAGTTCTTC. Amino acid sequence: CASSRDPTQGNEQFF.

This clonotype turned up a few times. The final CDR3 position lacks the conserved phenylalanine or tryptophan, pointing to a likely read error. The chain has TRBV11-2 and TRBJ2-7; 7 bases align to TRBD1. The CDR3 has 14 residues. With 7 bases clipped from V and 3 bases from J, the junction kept 9 bases outside the gene matches. Germline values: CDR1 SGHAT, CDR2 FQNNGV. The CDR3 loop is CASNPDRLHYEQYL. The CDR3 DNA is TGTGCCAGCAATCCGGACAGGTTGCACTACGAGCAGTACCTC.

The rearrangement uses TRBV20-1 and TRBJ2-7; 8 positions match TRBD2. The CDR3 has 15 residues. V shed 1 base and J 2 bases; nucleotides not matched to a gene: 7. Germline V gene lookup returns CDR1 DFQATT and CDR2 SNEGSKA (reference sequence). CDR3: CSARGGGRPTYEQYF. The CDR3 nucleotides read TGCAGTGCTAGAGGGGGCGGGAGGCCTACCTACGAGCAGTACTTC.

V usage is TRBV4-1 and J usage is TRBJ2-1, with D hard to call. The germline gives CDR1 MGHRA, CDR2 YSYEKL. The CDR3 contains 12 residues. V lost 5 bases to trimming and J lost 8 bases, with 10 bases between them. The CDR3 DNA reads as TGCGCCAGCAGCTCATTATCGGATGAGCAGTTCTTC. Amino acid sequence: CASSSLSDEQFF.

The sample holds a few counts of this clonotype. The chain is built from TRBV5-5 and TRBJ2-3; 7 nucleotides agree with TRBD2. The CDR3 is 15 amino acids. V lost 4 bases, J lost 10 bases, and 15 bases stayed unmatched. Germline CDR1 reads SGHKS; CDR2 reads YYEKEE (reference sequence). CDR3 residues: CASSTAGSGPGPQYF. Here the CDR3 DNA reads TGTGCCAGCAGCACAGCGGGGTCGGGGCCGGGGCCGCAGTATTTT.

This clonotype was seen once. The chain uses TRBV29-1 and TRBJ2-6; the D is unclear. The CDR3 runs 13 residues. The germline gives CDR1 SQVTM, CDR2 ANQGSEA. V dropped 4 bases and J dropped 4 bases, with 8 bases sitting between them. DNA of the CDR3: TGCAGCGTTGGGGATGACGGGGCCAACGTCCTGACTTTC. It translates to CSVGDDGANVLTF.

The chain links TRBV7-6 to TRBJ2-1; TRBD2 matches 15 bases. The length of the CDR3 is 15 residues. Trimming at V came to 4 bases and at J to 6 bases, leaving 1 base not matched to a gene. Germline values: CDR1 SGHVS, CDR2 FNYEAQ. DNA of the CDR3: TGTGCCAGCAGCTCGGGACTAGCGGGAGGCAATGAGCAGTTCTTC. Amino acids: CASSSGLAGGNEQFF. The variable domain in full, with the rest retrieved from reference TRBV7-6 and TRBJ2-1, is GAGVSQSPRYKVTKRGQDVALRCDPISGHVSLYWYRQALGQGPEFLTYFNYEAQQDKSGLPNDRFSAERPEGSISTLTIQRTEQRDSAMYRCASSSGLAGGNEQFFGPGTRLTVL.

The chain carries TRBV2 and TRBJ2-1, with 9 positions matching TRBD2. Germline trimming cut 6 bases from V and 3 bases from J; bases unmatched to any gene: 15. Germline CDR1 is SNHLY and CDR2 is FYNNEI. The CDR3 runs 18 residues. Here the CDR3 reads CASRGRLAGQVNYNEQFF. CDR3 bases: TGTGCCAGCAGGGGAAGGCTAGCGGGGCAGGTTAACTACAATGAGCAGTTCTTC.

The sample holds one count of this clonotype. V usage is TRBV4-1 and J usage is TRBJ2-3, with D maybe TRBD2 (6 bases). Germline V gene data show CDR1 as MGHRA and CDR2 as YSYEKL. V was shortened by 4 bases and J by 5 bases, with 13 bases between the two germline ends. The CDR3 runs 14 residues. The DNA of the CDR3 is TGCGCCAGCAGCCCACTAGAGGAGGGAGATACGCAGTATTTT. Protein product: CASSPLEEGDTQYF.

V usage is TRBV20-1 and J usage is TRBJ2-7; TRBD2 aligns across 9 bases. Germline CDR1 is DFQATT and CDR2 is SNEGSKA (reference sequence). CDR3 length equals 15 residues. Germline trimming cut 0 bases from V and 5 bases from J; bases unmatched to any gene: 8. The CDR3: CSARDIAGGPNEQYF. The CDR3 coding sequence is TGCAGTGCTAGAGATATCGCGGGAGGGCCAAACGAGCAGTACTTC.

The genes are TRBV5-6 and TRBJ1-2; no clear D. This CDR3 is built from 13 residues. Germline loops: CDR1 SGHDT, CDR2 YYEEEE. V was pared by 1 base and J by 6 bases, with 10 bases between. CDR3 coding DNA: TGTGCCAGCAGCTTGAGTCCGGGAAATGGCTACACCTTC. It encodes CASSLSPGNGYTF.

The V gene is TRBV12-3 or TRBV12-4, the J gene TRBJ2-3; 12 bases map to TRBD2. With V trimmed by 8 bases and J by 3 bases, 3 bases remained unmatched. The length of the CDR3 is 14 residues. CDR3 DNA: TGTGCCAGCGGTGGGACTAGCGGGACAGATACGCAGTATTTT. Amino acids: CASGGTSGTDTQYF.

On this clonotype itself: A read error may produce the germline difference seen at one junction end. The chain recombines TRBV18 with TRBJ1-3, with D tentatively TRBD1 (6 bases). The CDR3 covers 15 residues. Germline loops: CDR1 KGHSH, CDR2 LQKENI. The CDR3 loop reads CASSPPGTSGTTIYF. For the CDR3, the DNA is TGTGCCAGCTCACCACCGGGGACATCTGGAACCACCATATATTTT.

The J gene is TRBJ1-1, the V gene TRBV28, with D perhaps TRBD1 (5 bases). CDR1 and CDR2 from the germline V gene are MDHEN and SYDVKM. Between the trimmed V and J ends, which lost 6 bases and 1 base, there was a span of 9 bases. The CDR3 runs 13 residues. CDR3 sequence reads: CASSRQKNTEAFF. The CDR3 region has the DNA TGTGCCAGCAGCAGACAGAAGAACACTGAAGCTTTCTTT. Filled out from reference TRBV28 and TRBJ1-1, the complete variable domain reads DVKVTQSSRYLVKRTGEKVFLECVQDMDHENMFWYRQDPGLGLRLIYFSYDVKMKEKGDIPEGYSVSREKKERFSLILESASTNQTSMYLCASSRQKNTEAFFGQGTRLTVV.

The chain is built from TRBV11-1 and TRBJ2-2; D might be TRBD1 or TRBD2, each matching 6 bases. The CDR3 contains 17 residues. The germline V gene encodes CDR1 SGHAT and CDR2 FQDESV (reference sequence). Trimming removed 4 bases from V and 0 bases from J, with 15 bases in between. In nucleotides, the CDR3 is TGTGCCAGCAGCTACCCGAGGGGGGCAGCGAACACCGGGGAGCTGTTTTTT. Residues: CASSYPRGAANTGELFF.

V and J are TRBV18 and TRBJ2-7; the D call may be TRBD1 or TRBD2 (5 bases each). Germline V gene lookup returns CDR1 KGHSH and CDR2 LQKENI. V was clipped by 4 bases and J by 3 bases, with 13 bases between them. This CDR3 comprises 14 residues. In DNA form, the CDR3 reads TGTGCCAGCTCACTCGGACACGGACTCTACGAGCAGTACGTC. This encodes CASSLGHGLYEQYV.

On this clonotype itself: The junction departs from germline at one end; a sequencing error may be responsible. The chain has TRBV28 and TRBJ1-3; 9 positions agree with TRBD1. CDR3 size: 15 residues. The germline CDR1 and CDR2 sequences are MDHEN and SYDVKM. CDR3: CANSPGDRAFGTIYF. In nucleotides, the CDR3 is TGTGCCAACAGTCCCGGGGACAGGGCCTTTGGCACCATATATTTT.

V gene TRBV5-1 combines with J gene TRBJ2-1; TRBD1 aligns across 9 bases. Germline V gene sequence: CDR1 SGHRS, CDR2 YFSETQ. Trimming took 2 bases from V and 5 from J; bases not matched to a gene: 2. The CDR3 consists of 14 residues. The CDR3 loop is CASSFGTGNNEQFF. The DNA for the CDR3 is TGCGCCAGCAGCTTTGGGACAGGGAACAATGAGCAGTTCTTC.

This sequence joins TRBV12-3 or TRBV12-4 and TRBJ1-1; D not certain. The CDR3 covers 13 residues. The germline V and J ends were trimmed by 5 bases and 1 base, with 8 bases remaining between them. The CDR3 spells CASSLRANTEAFF. The CDR3 nucleotides are TGTGCCAGCAGTCTGAGGGCGAACACTGAAGCTTTCTTT.

The gene calls are TRBV10-3 and TRBJ1-1; 7 bases map to TRBD1. V dropped 5 bases and J dropped 4; count of bases not matched to a gene: 7. The CDR3 contains 14 residues. Germline CDR1 ENHRY, CDR2 SYGVKD. CDR3 nucleotides: TGTGCCATCAGTCCGATACAGGGGCCCACTGAAGCTTTCTTT. Protein product: CAISPIQGPTEAFF.

The chain joins TRBV14 to TRBJ2-1; D is unresolved. With 1 base removed from V and 5 bases from J, the gap between germline ends came to 9 bases. In germline, CDR1 is SGHDN, CDR2 FVKESK. The CDR3 runs 14 residues. The CDR3 loop is CASSQGERDNEQFF. In DNA form, the CDR3 reads TGTGCCAGCAGCCAAGGTGAAAGAGACAATGAGCAGTTCTTC.

This clonotype came up a few times. The V and J genes are TRBV29-1 and TRBJ2-2; 11 bases fit TRBD2. The CDR3 contains 15 residues. The V gene's germline CDR1 is SQVTM and CDR2 ANQGSEA. J gave up 7 bases and V 7 bases, and 11 bases lay outside the gene matches. The CDR3 DNA reads TGCAGCGCCCGACCGACTAGCGGGAAGGTCGGGGAGCTGTTTTTT. Translated: CSARPTSGKVGELFF.

This chain joins TRBV4-1 and TRBJ1-2; 7 bases are a match to TRBD1. The length of the CDR3 is 14 residues. With V trimmed by 4 bases and J by 4 bases, 6 bases remained unmatched. The germline V gene encodes CDR1 MGHRA and CDR2 YSYEKL. The CDR3 DNA sequence: TGCGCCAGCAGCCCTCAGGAGGGGGCCTATGGCTACACCTTC. As protein: CASSPQEGAYGYTF.

The genes are TRBV13 and TRBJ1-1; 8 nucleotides align to TRBD1. The V gene end was trimmed by 6 bases and the J gene end by 2 bases; junction bases not matched to a gene: 5. Germline loops: CDR1 PRHDT, CDR2 FYEKMQ (reference sequence). The CDR3 extends over 14 amino acids. The CDR3 sequence is CASRPQGGNTEAFF. CDR3 in DNA: TGTGCCAGCAGGCCACAGGGGGGTAACACTGAAGCTTTCTTT.